This entry describes one T cell receptor (beta chain). The antigen it recognizes is unknown. The record has no base qualities; no much larger clone is one base away. Collaborating institutions collected whole blood in K2EDTA tubes following their own protocols. Collaborator samples were shipped for TCRbeta analysis as frozen whole blood, isolated PBMCs, or DNA extracted from either sample type. V was cut back by 1 base and J by 0 bases, leaving a gap of 9 bases between them. Based on the germline V gene, the CDR1 and CDR2 sequences are MNHNS and SASEGT. Including cysteine and phenylalanine, the CDR3 has 16 amino acids. CDR3 DNA only is kept here, 48 bases in frame from base 1. This sample is part of a study of blood T cell repertoires in COVID-19 (dated by TCRdb to between 2020 and 2021). Study-wide context: Samples covering the acute and convalescent phases of COVID-19 were provided by collaborators in the United States, Italy and Spain. The prospective study material was composed of cDNA or gDNA derived from T cells, B-cell-depleted T cells, or PBMCs. Subjects who had been exposed to COVID-19, were actively infected with it, or had recovered from it provided the deeply sampled blood TCRbeta repertoires that made up the dataset. The repertoires were made available in a free public database intended to serve as a resource for research on the immune response to SARS-CoV-2. The samples were drawn from two sources: the first 160 participants of the ongoing ImmuneRACE study, and fewer than 1,500 subjects contributed by 6 global collaborators. Sample metadata almost always included a de-identified subject ID, COVID-19 status, age in years and sex. Where available, HLA class I and class II types were taken from metadata supplied by the sample provider and were not determined by assay-based typing. Study-wide findings and limitations: Clinical and demographic metadata were provided uncurated, with the amount varying by source and participant.

TCRbeta CDR3 regions were amplified from genomic DNA by means of the immunoSEQ Assay, a bias-controlled multiplex PCR. The study's own analysis went as follows. The number of nucleated cells in each sample was estimated from the amplification of reference gene primers within the assay. To quantify the absolute abundance of each unique TCRbeta CDR3 rearrangement, sequence reads were collapsed and filtered. For each sample, productive Simpson clonality was calculated as the square root of Simpson's diversity index over productive rearrangements. The immuneACCESS repertoire file appears here via TCRdb, limited to in-frame rearrangements. These files lack a portion of the clones; in checked studies, under half of the deficit traces to unresolved V genes, and the cause of the others is not known. That table gives V, J and clone size, and the DNA gave D and trimming. A total of around 51,000 clones appear in this sample, 90% of them only once. Together, the top ten hold under 6.5% of the sample.

Here the chain combines TRBV6-1 and TRBJ1-4, with the D gene call left open. The clonotype originates from a man between 65 and 85 years old with acute or convalescent COVID-19. Sample: peripheral blood. The sequenced DNA: TGTGCCAGCAGTGAAGGTTCCCGTGCAACTAATGAAAAACTGTTTTTT. Translated, this is CASSEGSRATNEKLFF.